The count of the clone carrying this TCR beta chain is one. Its specificity is not known. Assay: immunoSEQ multiplex PCR; the TCRdb copy retains only in-frame clones and omits some. The table records about 870,000 clones, about 91% of them present only once. From germline, CDR1 is SGHKS and CDR2 YYEKEE (reference sequence). CDR3 length equals 18 residues. V was pared by 4 bases and J by 9 bases, with 22 bases of the junction left unmatched. CD45RO negativity and positive selection for CCR7 defined naive CD8 cells, a population that excluded terminally differentiated effector memory CD45RA+ cells. The sample originates from a study of shared clonotypes between healthy human individuals. Overall study results and limits: An effect of sequencing depth on clonotype sharing among donors was expected.

This TCR derives from a man aged 25-45 years in good health. The chain uses TRBV5-5 and TRBJ2-1, with 7 bases identical to TRBD2. The sample comprised naive CD8+ T cells sorted from blood. CDR3 residues: CASSTRSSGRARSAEQFF. Written as DNA, the CDR3 is TGTGCCAGCAGCACCCGGTCTAGTGGGAGGGCCCGTAGCGCTGAGCAGTTCTTC.